This TCR beta chain is from a study of cytomegalovirus exposure and HLA in healthy donors (dated by TCRdb to the late 2010s). General notes on the study: An earlier analysis of 587 of the donors reported approximately 300 Gb of sequence data and 95 million to 140 million unique TCR beta sequences obtained from approximately 180 million T cells. An early release covering about 600 HLA-typed donors comprised 250 to 350 gigabases of sequencing data and roughly 86 million unique TCR sequences. The genetic ancestry cluster associated with self-reported Caucasian donors included 80% to 90% of the roughly 410 genotyped donors. The aim of the study was to test whether cataloging public T cell receptors could identify signatures of past pathogen exposure. The study profiled the T cell repertoires of hundreds of subjects by immunosequencing and related them to cytomegalovirus serostatus. Along with the approximately 670-subject first cohort, a separate validation cohort of 120 different subjects was used. To predict cytomegalovirus infection status, the study combined high-throughput TCR immunosequencing, statistical association of individual TCRs with disease status, and machine learning. To study patterns of TCR occurrence, a later analysis re-analyzed previously published TCR beta repertoires from several hundred donors and added high-resolution HLA genotyping. The later analysis used no new phenotypic data to find candidate immune exposures, relying instead on TCR beta sequences and their occurrence across donors. An earlier analysis of 587 of the donors applied high-throughput TCR beta sequencing to assess whether each TCR beta V gene segment acted as functional or pseudogenic. Donor age, sex, ethnicity and CMV serostatus were compiled together with the repertoire data. A later genetic analysis took genome-wide SNP genotypes for about three fifths of the 666 donors and used that subset as a discovery cohort. Every discovery cohort repertoire had been produced on one sequencing platform. HLA typing covered class I and class II loci at four-digit resolution. Typing coverage varied by locus: 629-630 donors for A, B, C, DRB1 and DQB1; approximately 500 for DQA1; 600 to 610 for DPA1; around 450 for DPB1. Roughly 5 DR-DQ haplotypes were handled as single units for association and clustering because linkage in the cohort was strong. Among about 400 genotyped donors of the cohort, an average of about 240,000 unique TCR beta nucleotide sequences was sequenced per donor, of which 15% to 20% were non-productive. What the research found in general, with its limitations: A later analysis found that most CMV-associated TCR beta chains appeared HLA-restricted, with HLA associations seemingly driven largely by CMV exposure. According to the authors, the approach could potentially be generalized to other disease states and immunological phenotypes. When HLA alleles, especially DR and DQ, strongly co-occurred, TCR associations were difficult to assign to individual alleles. Immune exposure information for the cohort was limited to CMV serostatus. In an earlier analysis of some 540 of the donors, most TCR beta V segments appeared in productive rearrangements about 87% or about 30% of the time, broadly matching IMGT annotations. According to a later analysis, TCR association rates differed among HLA loci, with DRB1 alleles showing the most associated TCRs and HLA-C alleles showing the fewest. V-gene and J-gene trimming of TCR beta chains was associated with a missense DCLRE1C variant in a later genetic analysis, and the association was replicated in an independent cohort. In vitro tests confirmed that a few of the cytomegalovirus-associated TCR beta chains recognize cytomegalovirus antigens. In a later analysis, about 17,000 TCR beta sequences were associated with specific HLA alleles at a false discovery rate of 0.05. The study gave a list of about 170 TCR beta chains associated with cytomegalovirus. The earlier analysis of approximately 560 of the donors excluded roughly 17 rarely observed V segments, including chromosome 9 orphons, because counts were too low. Some IMGT-functional V segments, including TRBV6-2 and TRBV6-3, could not be distinguished by the 87-base-pair reads and were therefore excluded. HLA typing was unavailable for some donors at each locus, so association tests used only the typed subset. The cohort was sequenced for TCR beta chains only, and without alpha or paired-chain data the features that could be detected were limited. In a later analysis, HLA-associated TCR beta chains were found to be more clonally expanded and to have lower generation probabilities than equally common non-associated chains. Correlated functional status among segregating V segments might be attributable to linkage disequilibrium, but an unknown experimental factor could not be ruled out. A further reported finding was that TCR beta sequences accurately predicted the HLA-A and HLA-B alleles for most subjects in the first cohort. The presence/absence analyses assumed that sequencing depth was roughly uniform across donors, and that assumption may not be true. A group of highly shared sequence variants was considered likely to be a technical artifact of the sequencing pipeline. Most TCR sequences were observed very rarely across donors, whereas some public TCRs were present in many individuals. In a later analysis, several top co-occurrence clusters were reported to appear linked to parvovirus B19, influenza, CMV and Epstein-Barr virus. A later genetic analysis reported fewer N-insertions in productive TCRs among donors in an Asian-associated ancestry cluster than the roughly 700-donor mean. Cytomegalovirus status was reported to be diagnosed by the classifier with high specificity and sensitivity in both the original and validation cohorts.

CDR1 and CDR2 (MNHNY, SVGAGI) derive from the germline V gene (reference sequence). The CDR3 runs 15 residues from the cysteine to the phenylalanine. Kept here is only the CDR3 DNA, which spans 45 bases and is read in frame from base 1. V gives up 2 bases and J gives up 0 bases, and the segment between their germline ends measures 8 bases. The method was the immunoSEQ multiplex PCR assay. A mixture of 60 forward primers for TCR Vbeta segments and 13 reverse primers for TCR Jbeta segments was used in the multiplex PCR. The CDR3 region of rearranged TCR beta genes was amplified from genomic DNA with a multiplex PCR assay. The amplified TCR beta libraries were sequenced on the Illumina HiSeq System as 87-base-pair reads. The authors' pipeline ran thus. A later analysis counted about 80 million unique TCR beta chains across the 700 or so repertoires, and some 12 million of these chains were shared by at least two donors. A nearest-neighbor algorithm error-corrected the raw reads and collapsed the reads into unique sequences, merging closely related sequences to remove PCR and sequencing errors. To assign V, D and J gene segments, CDR3 sequences were aligned to IMGT reference sequences. For a sequence to be retained, a match of at least six nucleotides was required to both a V gene segment and a J gene segment. Rearrangements were called productive when the CDR3 lacked stop codons and stayed in frame with V and J; all others were non-productive. CDR3 was defined according to IMGT convention as the region running from the second conserved V-encoded cysteine to the conserved J-encoded phenylalanine. The earlier analysis of about 500 of the donors excluded sequences that lacked an unambiguous match to a single V gene segment. An earlier analysis of about 590 of the donors classified V segments as functional when productive rearrangements were above 56.7% and as segregating when the standard deviation between donors was above 5%. A statistical classification framework was built to diagnose cytomegalovirus status from the catalog of TCR beta chain sequences. A later analysis assigned V and J genes by comparing TCR nucleotide sequences with IMGT/GENE-DB human TR gene sequences. In a later analysis, CDR3 sequences and most-parsimonious VDJ recombination scenarios were assigned using the TCRdist pipeline. In a later analysis, every TCR beta chain was defined by the combination of its CDR3 amino acid sequence and its V-gene family, and reads without a unique V-gene family were dropped. In a later analysis, fewer than 600 highly shared, low-generation-probability nucleotide sequences were removed to address suspected cross-contamination and a sequencing artifact. In a later analysis, a clonal expansion index was calculated for each public chain from normalized within-repertoire ranks of inferred template counts. A later analysis computed generation probabilities with a VDJ recombination model fitted to out-of-frame rearrangements, and checked the results against IGoR. Hypergeometric tests were used in a later analysis to score TCR-TCR, TCR-HLA and TCR-CMV co-occurrence, with a repertoire-size bias correction applied to the TCR pairs. To estimate false discovery rates, a later analysis permuted the HLA or CMV assignments 20 times. In a later analysis, co-occurring TCRs were grouped with DBSCAN, and TCRdist sequence similarity was added when clustering was performed within HLA-allele-positive subsets. Co-occurrence clustering excluded repertoires with fewer than 30,000 or more than 120,000 public chains, plus five with anomalous nucleotide sharing. The source is immuneACCESS, and TCRdb retained only in-frame sequences with V and J called. Part of the clones is not carried over; for the studies checked, unresolved V genes explain less than half of this, and the remainder is unexplained. V, J and clone size are taken as reported in that table, and D and trimming were inferred from the DNA itself. Within this sample are about 150,000 clones, with less than 85% of them counted one time only. The leading ten clones occupy 6.5% to 7.5% of the sample.

In total, 600 or so healthy bone marrow donors made up the cohort. All cohort members were sampled while nominally healthy, although unrecorded immune exposures were likely present. The donor was CMV seropositive and belonged to the group of a few hundred seropositive cohort members. A peripheral blood sample was collected from each donor, and TCR beta sequencing was performed on peripheral blood mononuclear cells. The Qiagen DNeasy Blood Extraction Kit was used to extract genomic DNA from the blood cell samples. In the case of this clone: Its antigen has not been determined. Per-base qualities were not stored, and no clone one base away is much larger.

Sequenced: PBMCs. The clonotype originates from a woman in her fifties or sixties in good health and CMV-seropositive. This sequence uses TRBV6-6 and TRBJ1-5, with the D gene not clear enough to name. The nucleotides read TGTGCCAGCAGTTACGGAGGGTATAGCAATCAGCCCCAGCATTTT. Its protein reads: CASSYGGYSNQPQHF.